The 23 T cell receptor beta chains below all came from one sample that was sequenced in a study of T cell responses to AZD1222 COVID-19 vaccine. The assay was immunoSEQ multiplex PCR, and TCRdb's table has in-frame clones only and misses some. Among over 15,000 clones listed, more than 80% were seen once. This specimen was peripheral blood, taken 28 days after the second AZD1222 dose. These receptors originate from an adult who received the AZD1222 COVID-19 vaccine.

The chain has TRBV11-3 and TRBJ2-7; D gene uncertain. Germline V gene sequence: CDR1 SGHNT, CDR2 YENEEA. The CDR3 loop spans 15 amino acids. The germline V and J ends were trimmed by 4 bases and 0 bases, with 13 bases remaining between them. In nucleotides, the CDR3 is TGTGCCAGCAGCTCCCGGGTTGAGAGCTCCTACGAGCAGTACTTC. Amino acid sequence: CASSSRVESSYEQYF.

The chain is built from TRBV5-1 and TRBJ2-5; D is possibly TRBD1 (5 bases). The germline V gene has CDR1 SGHRS and CDR2 YFSETQ. Between the trimmed V and J ends, which lost 1 base and 5 bases, there was a span of 12 bases. The CDR3 extends over 14 amino acids. The DNA for the CDR3 is TGCGCCAGCAGCTTGCAGGGAATGGGGGAGACCCAGTACTTC. Its protein is CASSLQGMGETQYF.

The rearrangement uses TRBV15 and TRBJ1-1, with D maybe TRBD1 (6 bases). The V gene's germline CDR1 is LNHNV and CDR2 YYDKDF (reference sequence). V was cut by 4 bases and J by 1 base, with 16 bases left in between. The CDR3 extends over 16 amino acids. CDR3 region: CATSKNPPGANTEAFF. CDR3 in DNA: TGTGCCACCAGCAAAAATCCCCCGGGGGCGAACACTGAAGCTTTCTTT.

V and J are TRBV7-3 and TRBJ1-2, with 11 bases identical to TRBD1. J lost 7 bases, V lost 5 bases, and 12 bases had no gene match. This CDR3 has 16 residues. CDR1 and CDR2 (germline): SGHTA, FQGTGA. CDR3 amino acids: CASSPQGQGGPIGYTF. For the CDR3, the DNA is TGTGCCAGCAGCCCTCAGGGACAGGGGGGACCTATTGGCTACACCTTC.

The gene calls are TRBV5-5 and TRBJ1-4, with D uncertain. V gave up 4 bases and J gave up 5 bases, with 15 bases separating them. The CDR3 is made up of 15 amino acids. The germline CDR1 and CDR2 sequences are SGHKS and YYEKEE (reference sequence). CDR3 in DNA: TGTGCCAGCAGCCCCCGTCGGCCGGTAAATGAAAAACTGTTTTTT. It codes for CASSPRRPVNEKLFF.

This clone is labeled as medium-sized (0.01 to 0.1%). The V call is TRBV27, the J call TRBJ1-6, with TRBD1 matching over 9 bases. This CDR3 spans 16 amino acids. Germline V lookup: CDR1 MNHEY, CDR2 SMNVEV (reference sequence). With V trimmed by 5 bases and J by 6 bases, 8 bases remained unmatched. The CDR3 DNA follows: TGTGCCAGCAGTAATATAGGGACAGGGTTTAATTCACCCCTCCACTTT. This gives the protein CASSNIGTGFNSPLHF.

This clone appeared a few times. The rearrangement joins TRBV10-3 to TRBJ2-7; tentatively, D is TRBD1 (6 bases). Germline V lookup: CDR1 ENHRY, CDR2 SYGVKD. This CDR3 contains 16 residues. Trimming stripped 2 bases from V and 0 bases from J, with 14 bases between. The chain's CDR3 is CAISEPTGKSSYEQYF. The CDR3, as DNA: TGTGCCATCAGTGAGCCTACAGGGAAATCCTCCTACGAGCAGTACTTC.

The chain is built from TRBV6-5 and TRBJ2-7, with D perhaps TRBD1 (5 bases). The CDR3 totals 12 residues. The V end lost 5 bases, the J end lost 5 bases, and 10 bases lay between the germline ends. CDR1 MNHEY and CDR2 SVGAGI come from the germline V gene. In DNA form, the CDR3 reads TGTGCCAGCAGTCGGACACAAAACGAGCAGTACTTC. It yields the protein CASSRTQNEQYF.

J is TRBJ1-1 and V is TRBV6-5; D gene unclear. This CDR3 comprises 13 residues. The V gene's germline CDR1 is MNHEY and CDR2 SVGAGI. V lost 6 bases to trimming and J lost 0 bases, with 8 bases between them. This chain's CDR3 is CASRRLVNTEAFF. Written as DNA, the CDR3 is TGTGCCAGCAGGAGGTTAGTGAACACTGAAGCTTTCTTT.

The rearrangement links TRBV9 to TRBJ2-1; 8 positions agree with TRBD2. There are 15 residues in the CDR3. Losses at the gene ends were 4 bases for V and 8 bases for J; bases not matched to a gene: 11. Germline CDR1 reads SGDLS; CDR2 reads YYNGEE. CDR3 nucleotides: TGTGCCAGCAGCCATCCCAATCGGGGGGGCGATGAGCAGTTCTTC. Its protein is CASSHPNRGGDEQFF.

V and J are TRBV7-2 and TRBJ2-7, with 7 bases matching TRBD2. CDR3 size: 15 residues. J was trimmed by 0 bases and V by 6 bases; bases with no gene match: 8. The V gene's germline CDR1 is SGHTA and CDR2 FQGNSA. DNA of the CDR3: TGTGCCAGCAGGGGAGGGGAGGGATCCTCCTACGAGCAGTACTTC. Residues: CASRGGEGSSYEQYF.

The genes are TRBV7-2 and TRBJ1-4, with D possibly TRBD1 on 5 matching bases. Germline values: CDR1 SGHTA, CDR2 FQGNSA. This CDR3 region has 14 residues. V lost 5 bases, J lost 6 bases, and 13 bases lay in between. This CDR3 reads CASSPMGGDEKLFF. In DNA form, the CDR3 reads TGTGCCAGCAGCCCCATGGGGGGGGATGAAAAACTGTTTTTT.

This clone showed up just once. The V and J genes are TRBV6-2 or TRBV6-3 and TRBJ2-2; D is unresolved. Germline values: CDR1 MNHEY, CDR2 SVGEGT. The CDR3 sequence is 14 residues long. Trimming shortened V by 6 bases and J by 8 bases, and 16 bases separated the two germline ends. CDR3 sequence reads: CASSNGPYGGELFF. The CDR3, as DNA: TGTGCCAGCAGCAACGGGCCTTACGGGGGGGAGCTGTTTTTT.

This chain connects TRBV7-9 to TRBJ2-5; 11 bases are a match to TRBD1. V dropped 4 bases and J dropped 0; count of bases not matched to a gene: 10. The CDR3 is made up of 18 amino acids. The germline CDR1 and CDR2 sequences are SEHNR and FQNEAQ (reference sequence). The CDR3 spells CASSSGQGGKTYQETQYF. The CDR3 bases are TGTGCCAGCAGCTCGGGACAGGGGGGGAAAACGTACCAAGAGACCCAGTACTTC.

The chain employs TRBV7-8 and TRBJ2-7; D possibly corresponds to TRBD2 (7 bases). The V and J ends lost 5 bases and 4 bases respectively, with 21 bases between them. The CDR3 is 16 residues long. The germline CDR1 and CDR2 sequences are SGHVS and FQNEAQ. Here the CDR3 reads CASSPDGGGLMYEQYF. Here the CDR3 DNA reads TGTGCCAGCAGCCCAGATGGGGGGGGCCTTATGTACGAGCAGTACTTC.

V gene TRBV18 combines with J gene TRBJ2-3; no reliable D call. Germline assignment: CDR1 KGHSH and CDR2 LQKENI. V lost 3 bases and J 2 bases, leaving 9 bases between the germline ends. This CDR3 has 14 residues. CDR3 DNA sequence: TGTGCCAGCTCACCCCCTTGGGACACAGATACGCAGTATTTT. It encodes CASSPPWDTDTQYF.

This clone has a single count. The J gene is TRBJ1-3, the V gene TRBV14; no definite D call. CDR1 and CDR2 (germline): SGHDN, FVKESK. Trimming removed 2 bases from V and 2 bases from J, with 10 bases in between. CDR3 length: 15 residues. For the CDR3, the DNA is TGTGCCAGCAGCCAAATGCGAGGGCCTGGAAACACCATATATTTT. Residues: CASSQMRGPGNTIYF.

This chain links TRBV5-6 with TRBJ1-3; D perhaps matches TRBD1 (5 bases). Trimming left V 0 bases short and J 7 bases short, with 14 bases between. The germline V gene has CDR1 SGHDT and CDR2 YYEEEE. This CDR3 is 15 amino acids long. The CDR3 bases are TGTGCCAGCAGCTTGGGGGCACAGGCCGGGAACACCATATATTTT. Amino acids: CASSLGAQAGNTIYF. Drawing the rest from reference TRBV5-6 and TRBJ1-3, the complete variable domain is DAGVTQSPTHLIKTRGQQVTLRCSPKSGHDTVSWYQQALGQGPQFIFQYYEEEERQRGNFPDRFSGHQFPNYSSELNVNALLLGDSALYLCASSLGAQAGNTIYFGEGSWLTVV.

The chain combines TRBV3-1 (or the pseudogene TRBV3-2) with TRBJ2-2; 12 bases fit TRBD1. There are 16 residues in the CDR3. Looked up from germline, CDR1 is LGHDT and CDR2 is YNNKEL (reference sequence). Trimming removed 5 bases from V and 7 bases from J; junction bases left unmatched: 8. DNA of the CDR3: TGTGCCAGCAGCGCACCGGGACAGGGGGCAGGCGGGGAGCTGTTTTTT. Residues: CASSAPGQGAGGELFF.

The gene calls are TRBV19 and TRBJ2-1; 11 positions agree with TRBD2. Germline lookup yields CDR1 LNHDA and CDR2 SQIVND (reference sequence). This CDR3 has 14 amino acids. The V gene end was trimmed by 10 bases and the J gene end by 7 bases; junction bases not matched to a gene: 9. As DNA, the CDR3 is TGTGCCACCGGGATAGCGGGGGGGCTGAATGAGCAGTTCTTC. Encoded protein: CATGIAGGLNEQFF.

This clone appeared a few times. The chain is built from TRBV29-1 and TRBJ2-7; 10 positions match TRBD1. Germline CDR1 reads SQVTM; CDR2 reads ANQGSEA. With 7 bases clipped from V and 3 bases from J, the junction kept 3 bases outside the gene matches. The CDR3 is made up of 12 amino acids. CDR3 DNA: TGCAGCGGGGGACAGGGGCTCTACGAGCAGTACTTC. It yields the protein CSGGQGLYEQYF.

The gene calls are TRBV4-3 and TRBJ1-5; 8 bases line up with TRBD1. Germline trimming cut 0 bases from V and 6 bases from J; bases unmatched to any gene: 10. The CDR3 runs 17 residues. Per the germline V gene, CDR1 is LGHNA and CDR2 is YSLEER. The CDR3 bases are TGCGCCAGCAGCCAAGATTACCCCACAGGGGGAGGTCAGCCCCAGCATTTT. It yields the protein CASSQDYPTGGGQPQHF.

This clone was recorded a few times. The gene calls are TRBV6-5 and TRBJ1-2; weak D call: TRBD1 (5 bases). Germline lookup yields CDR1 MNHEY and CDR2 SVGAGI. Trimming removed 7 bases at V and 3 bases at J, with 9 bases between. The CDR3 consists of 12 residues. The CDR3 spells CASNRGDYGYTF. The CDR3 nucleotides read TGTGCCAGCAATCGAGGGGACTATGGCTACACCTTC.